This T cell receptor beta chain was found in a study of blood T cell repertoires in COVID-19. Across the whole study: Samples of COVID-19 (acute and convalescent) were obtained from the United States, Italy and Spain.

CDR1 is SGDLS and CDR2 is YYNGEE in the germline V gene. V was pared by 6 bases and J by 7 bases, with 10 bases of the junction left unmatched. The CDR3 runs to 16 residues. In the original analysis: Amplification from reference gene primers served as the basis for estimated nucleated cell counts. Using immunoSEQ multiplex PCR, the repertoire was profiled, and TCRdb retains in-frame clones only, with some absent. That table is the source of V, J and clone size, and D and trimming were worked out from the DNA. The sample lists around 150,000 clones; 85% were seen once. Material: peripheral blood. The source is a human donor with acute or convalescent COVID-19. The donor label of this sample is uncertain. The chain is built from TRBV9 and TRBJ2-2; 12 positions match TRBD2. The CDR3 region has the DNA TGTGCCAGCACCCCTAGCGGGGGGGGGCAACTCGGGGAGCTGTTTTTT. Its translation: CASTPSGGGQLGELFF.